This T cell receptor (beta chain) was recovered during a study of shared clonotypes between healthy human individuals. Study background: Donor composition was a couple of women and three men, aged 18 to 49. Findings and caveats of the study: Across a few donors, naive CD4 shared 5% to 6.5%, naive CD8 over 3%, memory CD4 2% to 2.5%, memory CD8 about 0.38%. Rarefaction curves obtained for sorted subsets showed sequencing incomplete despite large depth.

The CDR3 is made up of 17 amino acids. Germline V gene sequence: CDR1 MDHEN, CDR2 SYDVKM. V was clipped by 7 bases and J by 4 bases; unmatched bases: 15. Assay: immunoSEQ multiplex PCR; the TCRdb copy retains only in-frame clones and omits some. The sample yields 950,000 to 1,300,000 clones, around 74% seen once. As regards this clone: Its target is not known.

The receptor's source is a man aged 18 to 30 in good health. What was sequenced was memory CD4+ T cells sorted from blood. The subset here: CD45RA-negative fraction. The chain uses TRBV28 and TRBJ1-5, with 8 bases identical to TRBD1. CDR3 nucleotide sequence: TGTGCCAGCATCTACACGCAGGGGGCTCTCCTTAATCAGCCCCAGCATTTT. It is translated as CASIYTQGALLNQPQHF.